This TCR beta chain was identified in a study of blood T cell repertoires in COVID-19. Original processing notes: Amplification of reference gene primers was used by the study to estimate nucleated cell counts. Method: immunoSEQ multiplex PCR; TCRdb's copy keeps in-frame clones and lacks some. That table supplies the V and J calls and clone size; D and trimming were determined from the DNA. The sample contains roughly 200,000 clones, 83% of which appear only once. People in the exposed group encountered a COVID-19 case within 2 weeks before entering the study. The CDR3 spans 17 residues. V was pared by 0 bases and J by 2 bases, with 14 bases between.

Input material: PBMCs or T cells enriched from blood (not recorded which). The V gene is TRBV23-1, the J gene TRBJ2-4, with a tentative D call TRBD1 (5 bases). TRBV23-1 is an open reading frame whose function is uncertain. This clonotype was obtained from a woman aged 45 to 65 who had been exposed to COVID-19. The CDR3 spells CASSQSRGFETKNIQYF. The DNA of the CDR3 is TGCGCCAGCAGTCAATCAAGGGGTTTTGAGACCAAAAACATTCAGTACTTC.